A single sample gave rise to the 9 T cell receptor beta chains below, sequenced in a study of OX40 agonist ivuxolimab in advanced cancers. Profiled with immunoSEQ multiplex PCR; TCRdb holds only in-frame clones, not every one. The sample gives 57,000 or so clones, roughly four fifths of which show up once; about 3.2% is in the top ten. The source was CD4+ or CD8+ T cells sorted from blood, collected in a trial of the OX40 agonist ivuxolimab. These receptors were collected from an adult with an advanced solid tumor such as melanoma, head and neck, liver or kidney cancer.

The chain combines TRBV11-3 with TRBJ2-7, with D perhaps TRBD2 (5 bases). CDR1 SGHNT and CDR2 YENEEA come from the germline V gene. The CDR3 runs to 14 residues. The V gene lost 3 bases and the J gene lost 2 bases, with 11 bases spanning the gap. The CDR3 region is CASSFGEGPYEQYF. In DNA form, the CDR3 reads TGTGCCAGCAGCTTTGGAGAGGGTCCCTACGAGCAGTACTTC.

This chain joins TRBV30 and TRBJ1-5, with D perhaps TRBD1 (5 bases). CDR1 and CDR2 (germline): GTSNPN, SVGIG (reference sequence). This CDR3 comprises 15 residues. V lost 3 bases to trimming and J lost 0 bases, with 12 bases between them. CDR3 DNA sequence: TGTGCCTGGAGGCCAGGGTTGTATAGCAATCAGCCCCAGCATTTT. Its protein is CAWRPGLYSNQPQHF.

The rearrangement uses TRBV27 and TRBJ2-5; 10 bases agree with TRBD2. Germline V CDR1 and CDR2: MNHEY, SMNVEV (reference sequence). V was clipped by 4 bases and J by 6 bases; unmatched bases: 8. The CDR3 is 15 residues long. The DNA for the CDR3 is TGTGCCAGCAGTTACCAGCGGGGGGGCGGGCAGACCCAGTACTTC. Translating it yields CASSYQRGGGQTQYF.

Details on this clone: One junction end disagrees with the germline gene, perhaps due to a read error. V is TRBV7-7 and J is TRBJ2-5; 7 positions agree with TRBD1. CDR3 length: 16 residues. Germline V gene lookup returns CDR1 SSHAT and CDR2 FNYEAQ (reference sequence). CDR3 DNA sequence: TGTGCTAGCAGCTCCCGACAGGGATTCGCCCAAGAGACCCAGTACTTC. It specifies CASSSRQGFAQETQYF. The complete variable domain, with remaining parts taken from reference TRBV7-7 and TRBJ2-5, reads GAGVSQSPRYKVTKRGQDVTLRCDPISSHATLYWYQQALGQGPEFLTYFNYEAQPDKSGLPSDRFSAERPEGSISTLTIQRTEQRDSAMYRCASSSRQGFAQETQYFGPGTRLLVL.

J is TRBJ1-1 and V is TRBV29-1; 8 bases map to TRBD1. J was trimmed by 5 bases and V by 3 bases; bases with no gene match: 5. Per the germline V gene, CDR1 is SQVTM and CDR2 is ANQGSEA. The CDR3 covers 13 residues. The CDR3 loop reads CSVDSRQGTEAFF. The CDR3 DNA reads as TGCAGCGTTGATAGCCGACAGGGGACTGAAGCTTTCTTT.

The J gene is TRBJ1-2, the V gene TRBV5-1; 9 nucleotides match TRBD1. CDR3 length: 14 residues. J lost 2 bases, V lost 4 bases, and 3 bases had no gene match. In germline, CDR1 is SGHRS, CDR2 YFSETQ. CDR3 loop: CASSRGQGNYGYTF. The CDR3 coding sequence is TGCGCCAGCAGCAGAGGACAGGGGAACTATGGCTACACCTTC.

The chain is built from TRBV27 and TRBJ2-7; D could derive from TRBD1 or TRBD2 (6 bases each). This CDR3 has 14 residues. Germline assignment: CDR1 MNHEY and CDR2 SMNVEV (reference sequence). Trimming removed 7 bases at V and 3 bases at J, with 16 bases between. CDR3 protein: CASNPGGRNYEQYF. The DNA for the CDR3 is TGTGCCAGCAACCCCGGGGGCAGGAACTACGAGCAGTACTTC.

The chain uses TRBV9 and TRBJ2-7; 7 bases align to TRBD1. Germline V CDR1 and CDR2: SGDLS, YYNGEE. This CDR3 has 15 amino acids. V lost 3 bases to trimming and J lost 6 bases; unmatched junction nucleotides: 12. The CDR3 nucleotides are TGTGCCAGCAGCGGAATGACAGGGCTGTCGGGCGAGCAGTACTTC. Amino acid sequence: CASSGMTGLSGEQYF.

The chain combines TRBV11-2 with TRBJ1-4; D remains unclear. From germline, CDR1 is SGHAT and CDR2 FQNNGV. The length of the CDR3 is 13 residues. V lost 1 base and J 7 bases, leaving 7 bases between the germline ends. The CDR3 DNA sequence: TGTGCCAGCAGCTTAGTGAGAGGTGAAAAACTGTTTTTT. This codes for CASSLVRGEKLFF.